The clone carrying this TCR beta chain was picked up one time. Measured with immunoSEQ multiplex PCR; TCRdb has only the in-frame clones, and not every one. This table holds around 2.5 million clones, roughly 93% found once. The data stem from a study of shared clonotypes between healthy human individuals. V was trimmed by 7 bases and J by 4 bases, leaving 13 bases between them. Germline V CDR1 and CDR2: MNHNY, SVGAGI (reference sequence). The CDR3 runs 13 residues. The sequencing input was naive CD4+ T cells from PBMCs. Documented subset: CD45RA+ positively selected. The chain is built from TRBV6-6 and TRBJ1-1; no clear D gene. The origin of this receptor is a man aged 18 to 30 in good health. Some clones in this sample may be carry-over from other donors' samples. The CDR3 DNA reads TGTGCCAGCACACCGGACTGGGGCACTGAAGCTTTCTTT. Protein: CASTPDWGTEAFF.